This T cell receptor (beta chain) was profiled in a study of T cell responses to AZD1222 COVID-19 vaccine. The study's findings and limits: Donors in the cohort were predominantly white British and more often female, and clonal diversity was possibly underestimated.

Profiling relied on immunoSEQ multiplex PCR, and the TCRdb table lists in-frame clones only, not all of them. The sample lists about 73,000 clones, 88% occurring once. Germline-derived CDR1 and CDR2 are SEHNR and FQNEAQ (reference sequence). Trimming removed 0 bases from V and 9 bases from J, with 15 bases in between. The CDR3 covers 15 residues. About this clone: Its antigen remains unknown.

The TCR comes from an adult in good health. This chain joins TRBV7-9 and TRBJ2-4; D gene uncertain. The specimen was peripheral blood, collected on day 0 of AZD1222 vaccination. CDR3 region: CASSLALGSTGIQYF. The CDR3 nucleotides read TGTGCCAGCAGCTTAGCGCTAGGGTCAACGGGCATTCAGTACTTC.